This TCR beta chain was captured by sequencing in a study of T cells in localized non-small cell lung cancer. Study-level findings and limits: A median of around 60 of the top 100 tumor clones appeared in adjacent lung, which was paired and uninvolved. In the blood, greater T cell density corresponded to longer overall survival. Tumor samples were not multi-region, leaving intratumor heterogeneity unexcluded.

This CDR3 region has 14 residues. Trimming stripped 2 bases from V and 10 bases from J, with 18 bases between. Per germline, CDR1 MNHEY and CDR2 SMNVEV (reference sequence). To note about this clone: Its cognate antigen is unknown.

Some clones are missing from TCRdb's copy, which holds only in-frame ones; the method was immunoSEQ multiplex PCR. The data hold approximately 40,000 clones, with 75% to 90% observed a single time. The sequence derives from a man aged 35 to 69 with stage I lung adenocarcinoma. The chain recombines TRBV27 with TRBJ2-7; possible D gene TRBD1, 5 bases. The starting material was peripheral blood, obtained before any cancer treatment. The CDR3 DNA sequence: TGTGCCAGCAGTTTAGGGGCCCCCAGCGTGCCTCAGTACTTC. This translates into CASSLGAPSVPQYF.